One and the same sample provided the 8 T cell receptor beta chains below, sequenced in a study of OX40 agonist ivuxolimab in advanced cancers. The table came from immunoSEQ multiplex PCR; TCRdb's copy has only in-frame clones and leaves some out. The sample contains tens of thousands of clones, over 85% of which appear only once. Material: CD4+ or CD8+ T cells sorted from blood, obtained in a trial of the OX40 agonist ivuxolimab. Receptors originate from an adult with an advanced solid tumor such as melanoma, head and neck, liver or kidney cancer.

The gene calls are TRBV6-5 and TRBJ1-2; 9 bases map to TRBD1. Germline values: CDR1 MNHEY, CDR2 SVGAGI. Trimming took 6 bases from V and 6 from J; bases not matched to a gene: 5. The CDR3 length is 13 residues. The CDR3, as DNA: TGTGCCAGCAGAAACAGGGGGCGGGATGGCTACACCTTC. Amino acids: CASRNRGRDGYTF.

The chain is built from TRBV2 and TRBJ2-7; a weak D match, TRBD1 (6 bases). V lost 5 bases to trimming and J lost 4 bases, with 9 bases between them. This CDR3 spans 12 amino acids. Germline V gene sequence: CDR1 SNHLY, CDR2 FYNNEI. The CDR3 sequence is CASSPGVYEQYF. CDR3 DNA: TGTGCCAGCAGTCCAGGGGTGTACGAGCAGTACTTC.

CDR3 sequence: CASSLFSTGGYTF. The CDR3 region has the DNA TGTGCCAGCAGCTTATTTTCGACAGGGGGCTACACCTTC. The chain joins TRBV7-3 to TRBJ1-2; 7 nucleotides line up with TRBD1. Germline V gene sequence: CDR1 SGHTA, CDR2 FQGTGA. V lost 2 bases and J lost 8; bases outside the gene matches: 5. This CDR3 region has 13 residues.

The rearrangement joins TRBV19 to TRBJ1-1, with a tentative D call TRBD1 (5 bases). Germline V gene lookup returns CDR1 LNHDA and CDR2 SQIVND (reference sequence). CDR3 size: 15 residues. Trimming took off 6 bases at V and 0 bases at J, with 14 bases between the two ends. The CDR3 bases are TGTGCCAGTAGACCGACGGGGGACTTGAACACTGAAGCTTTCTTT. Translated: CASRPTGDLNTEAFF. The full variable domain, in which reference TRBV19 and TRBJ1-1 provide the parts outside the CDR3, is DGGITQSPKYLFRKEGQNVTLSCEQNLNHDAMYWYRQDPGQGLRLIYYSQIVNDFQKGDIAEGYSVSREKKESFPLTVTSAQKNPTAFYLCASRPTGDLNTEAFFGQGTRLTVV.

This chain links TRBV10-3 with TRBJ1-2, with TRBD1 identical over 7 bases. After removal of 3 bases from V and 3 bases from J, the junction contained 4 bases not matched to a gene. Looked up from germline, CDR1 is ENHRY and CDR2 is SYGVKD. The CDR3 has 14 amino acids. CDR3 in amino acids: CAISDYDRDYGYTF. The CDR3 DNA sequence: TGTGCCATCAGTGATTACGACAGGGACTATGGCTACACCTTC.

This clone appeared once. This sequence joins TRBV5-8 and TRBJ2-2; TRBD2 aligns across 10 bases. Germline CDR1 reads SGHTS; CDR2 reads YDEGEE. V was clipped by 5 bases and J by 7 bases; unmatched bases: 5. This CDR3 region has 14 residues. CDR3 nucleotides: TGTGCCAGCAGTGAACTAGCGGGATACGGGGAGCTGTTTTTT. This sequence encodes CASSELAGYGELFF.

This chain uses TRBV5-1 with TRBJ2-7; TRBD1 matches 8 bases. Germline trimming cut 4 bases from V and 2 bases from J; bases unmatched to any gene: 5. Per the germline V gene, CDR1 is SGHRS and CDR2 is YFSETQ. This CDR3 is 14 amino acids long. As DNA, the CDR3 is TGCGCCAGCAGCCTCCGACAGGGGCCCTACGAGCAGTACTTC. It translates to CASSLRQGPYEQYF.

CDR3 bases: TGCGCCAGCAGCTTGGGGAACGGGGACACTGAAGCTTTCTTT. This codes for CASSLGNGDTEAFF. The V call is TRBV5-1, the J call TRBJ1-1; D gene uncertain. Between the trimmed V and J ends, which lost 0 bases and 3 bases, there was a span of 9 bases. CDR1 is SGHRS and CDR2 is YFSETQ in the germline V gene. The CDR3 loop spans 14 amino acids.